The clone carrying this T cell receptor beta chain came up a few times. CDR3 length: 13 residues. V was pared by 5 bases and J by 4 bases, with 8 bases between. Germline V gene data show CDR1 as SGHAT and CDR2 as FQNNGV. The sample originates from a study of blood T cell repertoires in COVID-19. Libraries were prepared by immunoSEQ multiplex PCR; TCRdb keeps only in-frame clonotypes and omits some of them. The sample lists 250,000 to 350,000 clones; around 82% were seen once. The chain recombines TRBV11-2 with TRBJ2-2; D unclear. The TCR originated in a person between 65 and 79 years old with COVID-19, enrolled during active disease. Source material: peripheral blood. The CDR3 DNA sequence: TGTGCCAGCAGCCGAGAATTCACCGGGGAGCTGTTTTTT. It yields the protein CASSREFTGELFF.